What follows are 18 T cell receptor beta chains derived from one specimen sequenced in a study of T cells in Graves' hyperthyroidism and ophthalmopathy. RNA transcripts served as the template for amplifying TCR beta CDR3 regions. The TCR CDR3 was amplified in a first-round RT-PCR using the HTBI primer set. TCRdb reprocessed the multiplex PCR reads with MiXCR, giving one entry per CDR3 protein. This table holds a few hundred thousand distinct CDR3 sequences, less than 20% found once. Material: blood. The receptors originated from a woman younger than 35 with Graves' hyperthyroidism that later progressed to Graves' ophthalmopathy.

This CDR3 reads CASSQGLLQETQYF. The CDR3 DNA reads TGCGCCAGCAGCCAAGGACTCTTACAAGAGACCCAGTACTTC. This chain joins TRBV4-1 and TRBJ2-5; D gene ambiguous. The germline gives CDR1 MGHRA, CDR2 YSYEKL. The CDR3 sequence is 14 residues long. V dropped 1 base and J dropped 2 bases, with 8 bases sitting between them.

Many counts were recorded for this clonotype. Here the CDR3 reads CAIRGGDSYEQYF. CDR3 bases: TGTGCCATCAGGGGGGGGGACAGCTACGAGCAGTACTTC. This rearrangement joins TRBV10-3 to TRBJ2-7; D may match TRBD1 or TRBD2 (7 bases each). CDR3 size: 13 residues. V shed 6 bases and J shed 3 bases, with 12 bases lying between them. Per the germline V gene, CDR1 is ENHRY and CDR2 is SYGVKD.

At least ten counts were recorded for this clonotype. The chain employs TRBV5-4 and TRBJ2-1, with TRBD1 identical over 8 bases. Trimming removed 4 bases from V and 3 bases from J; junction bases left unmatched: 3. CDR3 length equals 14 residues. Germline V CDR1 and CDR2: SGHNT, YYREEE (reference sequence). In DNA form, the CDR3 reads TGTGCCAGCAGCGCTGGACAGGGCTACAATGAGCAGTTCTTC. Amino acid sequence: CASSAGQGYNEQFF. The full variable domain, with the rest looked up from reference TRBV5-4 and TRBJ2-1, is ETGVTQSPTHLIKTRGQQVTLRCSSQSGHNTVSWYQQALGQGPQFIFQYYREEENGRGNFPPRFSGLQFPNYSSELNVNALELDDSALYLCASSAGQGYNEQFFGPGTRLTVL.

This clonotype was recorded at least ten times. The chain carries TRBV28 and TRBJ1-2, with 10 bases aligning to TRBD1. The CDR3 spans 14 residues. J lost 3 bases, V lost 3 bases, and 1 base had no gene match. Germline V gene lookup returns CDR1 MDHEN and CDR2 SYDVKM. CDR3 protein: CASSFGQGDYGYTF. CDR3 sequence (DNA): TGTGCCAGCAGTTTTGGACAGGGGGACTATGGCTACACCTTC.

This clonotype came up a few times. V is TRBV27 and J is TRBJ1-2, with D perhaps matching TRBD1 (5 bases). Looked up from germline, CDR1 is MNHEY and CDR2 is SMNVEV (reference sequence). With 5 bases removed from V and 0 bases from J, the gap between germline ends came to 19 bases. The CDR3 is made up of 17 amino acids. CDR3 region: CASSPRLTELPNYGYTF. CDR3 sequence (DNA): TGTGCCAGCAGTCCAAGATTGACAGAGCTACCTAACTATGGCTACACCTTC.

This clonotype was detected ten times or more. This chain uses TRBV20-1 with TRBJ2-3; the D gene is possibly TRBD1 (6 bases). In germline, CDR1 is DFQATT, CDR2 SNEGSKA (reference sequence). CDR3 size: 13 residues. Trimming pared 4 bases from V and 9 bases from J, leaving 17 bases between. The CDR3 DNA is TGCAGTGCTACCCGGTACAGGGTAACGACGCAGTATTTT. Protein product: CSATRYRVTTQYF.

This clonotype was seen a few times. The chain joins TRBV20-1 to TRBJ2-1; 12 positions match TRBD2. The CDR3 covers 16 residues. The V gene's germline CDR1 is DFQATT and CDR2 SNEGSKA (reference sequence). V dropped 6 bases and J dropped 0; count of bases not matched to a gene: 6. The CDR3 loop is CSAVTSGGSSYNEQFF. Written as DNA, the CDR3 is TGCAGTGCAGTAACTAGCGGGGGGAGCTCCTACAATGAGCAGTTCTTC.

This sequence joins TRBV28 and TRBJ2-5, with 7 bases that match TRBD1. V lost 5 bases and J lost 5; bases outside the gene matches: 14. The CDR3 covers 16 residues. Germline V gene sequence: CDR1 MDHEN, CDR2 SYDVKM. This CDR3 reads CASSTPRQGLDETQYF. CDR3 DNA sequence: TGTGCCAGCAGTACTCCCCGACAGGGTCTTGACGAGACCCAGTACTTC.

The genes are TRBV6-2 or TRBV6-3 and TRBJ2-2; TRBD1 matches at 7 bases. The CDR3 totals 15 residues. CDR1 is MNHEY, CDR2 SVGEGT, per germline. J lost 4 bases, V lost 0 bases, and 2 bases had no gene match. The CDR3 loop reads CASSYSDRSTGELFF. The DNA of the CDR3 is TGTGCCAGCAGTTACTCGGACAGGAGCACCGGGGAGCTGTTTTTT.

This clonotype was found many times. The chain recombines TRBV6-1 with TRBJ2-7; D possibly corresponds to TRBD1 (7 bases). CDR3 size: 15 residues. CDR1 is MNHNS and CDR2 is SASEGT in the germline V gene. The V end was cut by 5 bases, the J end by 6 bases, with 20 bases between. CDR3 amino acids: CASSPVRAGQLEQYF. CDR3 in DNA: TGTGCCAGCAGTCCCGTGAGGGCGGGACAGCTCGAGCAGTACTTC.

At least ten counts were recorded for this clonotype. The J gene is TRBJ2-2, the V gene TRBV28; a possible D gene is TRBD2 (6 bases). V lost 7 bases and J 12 bases, leaving 18 bases between the germline ends. This CDR3 is built from 13 residues. Germline V gives CDR1 MDHEN, CDR2 SYDVKM. The CDR3 reads CASTRGYRNQLFF. CDR3 in DNA: TGTGCCAGCACTCGGGGGTATAGAAACCAGCTGTTTTTT.

This clonotype was detected only a few times. The V gene is TRBV19, the J gene TRBJ2-3; TRBD2 matches 12 bases. The CDR3 covers 17 residues. The trim removed 4 bases at V and 2 bases at J, leaving 7 bases unmatched. In germline, CDR1 is LNHDA, CDR2 SQIVND (reference sequence). The CDR3 protein is CASSTPSGRAITDTQYF. The CDR3, as DNA: TGTGCCAGTAGTACGCCTAGCGGGAGGGCCATCACAGATACGCAGTATTTT.

This clonotype has just a few counts. The CDR3 region is CASSPQRRDSNTEAFF. The CDR3 bases are TGTGCCAGCAGCCCTCAAAGACGGGACAGCAACACTGAAGCTTTCTTT. The chain is built from TRBV7-9 and TRBJ1-1, with 7 positions matching TRBD1. Germline CDR1 and CDR2: SEHNR and FQNEAQ (reference sequence). The CDR3 has 16 residues. Germline trimming cut 5 bases from V and 2 bases from J; bases unmatched to any gene: 11.

This clonotype was seen many times. The V call is TRBV20-1, the J call TRBJ2-1; 7 nucleotides line up with TRBD1. V was pared by 3 bases and J by 10 bases, with 12 bases of the junction left unmatched. The CDR3 runs 14 residues. CDR1 is DFQATT, CDR2 SNEGSKA, per germline (reference sequence). CDR3 amino acids: CSASRQGLIGEQFF. Here the CDR3 DNA reads TGCAGTGCTAGCCGACAGGGCCTGATCGGAGAGCAGTTCTTC.

This clonotype showed up many times. CDR3 nucleotide sequence: TGTGCCAGCAGTTTATCGGTGGGTGGCGAGCAGTACTTC. This sequence encodes CASSLSVGGEQYF. The chain combines TRBV28 with TRBJ2-7; D remains unclear. This CDR3 region has 13 residues. Germline V gene sequence: CDR1 MDHEN, CDR2 SYDVKM. V lost 1 base to trimming and J lost 6 bases, with 10 bases between them.

This clonotype was detected only a few times. This sequence joins TRBV5-8 and TRBJ2-3; 9 bases fit TRBD2. The V gene's germline CDR1 is SGHTS and CDR2 YDEGEE. Trimming removed 1 base from V and 0 bases from J; junction bases left unmatched: 6. This CDR3 comprises 17 residues. The CDR3 is CASSLSLGTSSTDTQYF. CDR3 nucleotides: TGTGCCAGCAGCTTGTCCCTCGGGACTAGCAGCACAGATACGCAGTATTTT.

The chain uses TRBV20-1 and TRBJ2-1; tentatively, D is TRBD1 (5 bases). Between the trimmed V and J ends, which lost 4 bases and 9 bases, there was a span of 10 bases. CDR1 is DFQATT, CDR2 SNEGSKA, per germline (reference sequence). The CDR3 has 11 residues. This chain's CDR3 is CSANQGTEQFF. For the CDR3, the DNA is TGCAGTGCTAACCAGGGTACTGAGCAGTTCTTC.

At least ten counts were recorded for this clonotype. This chain uses TRBV28 with TRBJ2-7; 13 bases are a match to TRBD2. Trimming at V came to 4 bases and at J to 1 base, leaving 13 bases not matched to a gene. The CDR3 contains 19 residues. Germline CDR1 is MDHEN and CDR2 is SYDVKM. The CDR3 loop is CASSSFFTRTSGRSYEQYF. DNA of the CDR3: TGTGCCAGCAGTTCCTTCTTTACCAGGACTAGCGGGAGATCCTACGAGCAGTACTTC. Together with reference TRBV28 and TRBJ2-7, the CDR3 gives the full variable domain: DVKVTQSSRYLVKRTGEKVFLECVQDMDHENMFWYRQDPGLGLRLIYFSYDVKMKEKGDIPEGYSVSREKKERFSLILESASTNQTSMYLCASSSFFTRTSGRSYEQYFGPGTRLTVT.